Listed below are T cell receptor beta chains from one sample, sequenced in a study of T cells in tuberculosis. Repertoires were generated with immunoSEQ multiplex PCR, while TCRdb's copy carries only in-frame clones and drops some. The sample lists approximately 31,000 clones, around 95% occurring once. The sample was PBMCs. Receptors originate from a donor aged 5 to 30 with latent tuberculosis or without tuberculosis infection. The CDR3 runs from the conserved cysteine through the conserved F or W. Each record gives: V gene, D gene, J gene, CDR3 length, CDR3 DNA, CDR3 protein. A D gene is named only where the DNA matches it firmly.

V: TRBV5-5; D: TRBD2; J: TRBJ2-1; length: 15; DNA: TGTGCCAGCAGCTTGGGACTAGCGGTCTACAATGAGCAGTTCTTC; CDR3: CASSLGLAVYNEQFF
V: TRBV18; D: TRBD2; J: TRBJ2-1; length: 15; DNA: TGTGCCAGCTCCCCTGGACTAGCGGAGGGGAATGAGCAGTTCTTC; CDR3: CASSPGLAEGNEQFF
V: TRBV7-9; D: TRBD1; J: TRBJ2-7; length: 15; DNA: TGTGCCAGCAGCTTAGCAGGGACAGGGGGCTACGAGCAGTACTTC; CDR3: CASSLAGTGGYEQYF
V: TRBV20-1; D: NA; J: TRBJ2-7; length: 11; DNA: TGCAGTGCTCCTACAGGGTCCGAGCAGTACTTC; CDR3: CSAPTGSEQYF
V: TRBV2; D: TRBD2; J: TRBJ2-5; length: 12; DNA: TGTGCCATTAGCGGGAGTGGAGAGACCCAGTACTTC; CDR3: CAISGSGETQYF
V: TRBV18; D: TRBD1; J: TRBJ1-2; length: 17; DNA: TGTGCCAGCTCACAAGACAGGGGAAAGGTTTTTAGAGGAGGCTACACCTTC; CDR3: CASSQDRGKVFRGGYTF
V: TRBV27; D: TRBD2; J: TRBJ2-1; length: 14; DNA: TGTGCCAGCAGTTTACGGACTAGCATAAAGGAGCAGTTCTTC; CDR3: CASSLRTSIKEQFF
V: TRBV2; D: NA; J: TRBJ2-1; length: 15; DNA: TGTGCCAGCAGTGAACGGCAGGGTTCCGACAATGAGCAGTTCTTC; CDR3: CASSERQGSDNEQFF
V: TRBV5-5; D: TRBD1; J: TRBJ2-7; length: 14; DNA: TGTGCCAGCAGCTTGATGCAGGGGGCGGGCGAGCAGTACTTC; CDR3: CASSLMQGAGEQYF
V: TRBV2; D: TRBD1; J: TRBJ1-6; length: 14; DNA: TGTGCCAGCAGTGTTCAGGGGGCAAGATCACCCCTCCACTTT; CDR3: CASSVQGARSPLHF
V: TRBV6-5; D: NA; J: TRBJ1-1; length: 12; DNA: TGTGCCAGCAGTTACGGGGGGGGAGAAGCTTTCTTT; CDR3: CASSYGGGEAFF
V: TRBV6-6; D: NA; J: TRBJ1-5; length: 14; DNA: TGTGCCAGCACCGAAGGGGACAACAATCAGCCCCAGCATTTT; CDR3: CASTEGDNNQPQHF
V: TRBV2; D: TRBD2; J: TRBJ2-5; length: 14; DNA: TGTGCCAGCAGTGAGACTAGCATCCAAGAGACCCAGTACTTC; CDR3: CASSETSIQETQYF
V: TRBV5-6; D: TRBD2; J: TRBJ2-3; length: 16; DNA: TGTGCCAGCAGCGCCGAACTAGCGCGAGCCACAGATACGCAGTATTTT; CDR3: CASSAELARATDTQYF
V: TRBV5-4; D: NA; J: TRBJ2-3; length: 14; DNA: TGTGCCAGCAGCTTTCTCAGAAGCACAGATACGCAGTATTTT; CDR3: CASSFLRSTDTQYF
V: TRBV5-1; D: TRBD1; J: TRBJ1-1; length: 14; DNA: TGCGCCAGCACCCGGGACAGGGCCAACACTGAAGCTTTCTTT; CDR3: CASTRDRANTEAFF
V: TRBV9; D: NA; J: TRBJ2-3; length: 17; DNA: TGTGCCAGCAGCGTAGCCCAGGGCCTCGATCTCACAGATACGCAGTATTTT; CDR3: CASSVAQGLDLTDTQYF
V: TRBV7-2; D: TRBD2; J: TRBJ2-3; length: 15; DNA: TGTGCCAGCAGCCTGCGCGGGGGGGATCCAGATACGCAGTATTTT; CDR3: CASSLRGGDPDTQYF
V: TRBV7-9; D: NA; J: TRBJ2-3; length: 13; DNA: TGTGCCAGCAGCTTAGCGACGGGAGATACGCAGTATTTT; CDR3: CASSLATGDTQYF
V: TRBV18; D: TRBD1; J: TRBJ2-3; length: 17; DNA: TGTGCCAGCTCACCGGGGATAACAGGGGTTGGCCGGGATACGCAGTATTTT; CDR3: CASSPGITGVGRDTQYF
V: TRBV25-1; D: NA; J: TRBJ1-4; length: 13; DNA: TGTGCCAGCAGTGAGGGTCCGACAGAAAAACTGTTTTTT; CDR3: CASSEGPTEKLFF
V: TRBV4-2; D: TRBD1; J: TRBJ2-7; length: 16; DNA: TGTGCCAGCAGCCAAGAAGGACCGGGACAGCTCTACGAGCAGTACTTC; CDR3: CASSQEGPGQLYEQYF
V: TRBV29-1; D: NA; J: TRBJ1-1; length: 13; DNA: TGCAGCTTTATCAGACAGAATGTGGCTGAAGCTTTCTTT; CDR3: CSFIRQNVAEAFF
V: TRBV25-1; D: NA; J: TRBJ2-7; length: 11; DNA: TGTGCCACCTCCGACAGCTACGAGCAGTACTTC; CDR3: CATSDSYEQYF
V: TRBV6-5; D: NA; J: TRBJ2-1; length: 13; DNA: TGTGCCAGCAGTTACTCCCAGTACAATGAGCAGTTCTTC; CDR3: CASSYSQYNEQFF
V: TRBV18; D: NA; J: TRBJ2-7; length: 12; DNA: TGTGCCAGCTCACCACCCGGGTACGAGCAGTACTTC; CDR3: CASSPPGYEQYF